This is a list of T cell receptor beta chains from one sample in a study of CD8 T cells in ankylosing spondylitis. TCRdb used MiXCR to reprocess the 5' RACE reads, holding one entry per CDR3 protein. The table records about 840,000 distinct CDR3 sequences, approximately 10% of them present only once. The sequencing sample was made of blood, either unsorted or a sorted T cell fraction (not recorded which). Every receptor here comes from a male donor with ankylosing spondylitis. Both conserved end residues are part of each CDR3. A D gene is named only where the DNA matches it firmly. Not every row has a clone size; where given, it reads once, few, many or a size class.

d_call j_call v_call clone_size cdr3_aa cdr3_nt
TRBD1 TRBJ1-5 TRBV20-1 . CSALNRGYQPQHF TGCAGTGCTCTCAACAGGGGGTATCAGCCCCAGCATTTT
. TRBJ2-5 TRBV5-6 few CASSLSSLGQYF TGTGCCAGCAGCTTAAGTTCTTTAGGCCAGTACTTC
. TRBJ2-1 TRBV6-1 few CASRPRQAWAGFF TGTGCCAGCAGGCCCCGACAGGCCTGGGCGGGGTTCTTC
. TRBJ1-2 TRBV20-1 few CSARVPGPFSGYTF TGCAGTGCTAGGGTACCGGGACCCTTTTCTGGCTACACCTTC
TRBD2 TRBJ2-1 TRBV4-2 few CASSPGLAGGGVVDEQFF TGTGCCAGCAGCCCGGGACTAGCGGGGGGAGGGGTTGTGGATGAGCAGTTCTTC
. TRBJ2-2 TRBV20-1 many CSASIGGNTGELFF TGCAGTGCTAGTATCGGGGGGAACACCGGGGAGCTGTTTTTT
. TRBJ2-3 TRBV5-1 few CASSPRTEGTDTQYF TGCGCCAGCAGCCCTCGGACAGAAGGCACAGATACGCAGTATTTT
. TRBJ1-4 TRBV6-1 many CASSDGLAYWYEKLFF TGTGCCAGCAGTGACGGACTGGCCTATTGGTATGAAAAACTGTTTTTT
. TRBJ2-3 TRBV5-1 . CASGLVAGSTDTQYF TGCGCCAGCGGCTTGGTGGCCGGAAGCACAGATACGCAGTATTTT
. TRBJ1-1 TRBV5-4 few CASSLNWGQAFF TGTGCCAGCAGCTTGAATTGGGGCCAGGCTTTCTTT
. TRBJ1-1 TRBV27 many CASSFSWDTEAFF TGTGCCAGCAGTTTTTCGTGGGACACTGAAGCTTTCTTT
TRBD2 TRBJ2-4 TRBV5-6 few CASSDSGRGNIQYF TGTGCCAGCAGCGATAGCGGGAGAGGAAACATTCAGTACTTC
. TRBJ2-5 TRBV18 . CASSPQTVQETQYF TGTGCCAGCTCACCACAGACCGTCCAAGAGACCCAGTACTTC